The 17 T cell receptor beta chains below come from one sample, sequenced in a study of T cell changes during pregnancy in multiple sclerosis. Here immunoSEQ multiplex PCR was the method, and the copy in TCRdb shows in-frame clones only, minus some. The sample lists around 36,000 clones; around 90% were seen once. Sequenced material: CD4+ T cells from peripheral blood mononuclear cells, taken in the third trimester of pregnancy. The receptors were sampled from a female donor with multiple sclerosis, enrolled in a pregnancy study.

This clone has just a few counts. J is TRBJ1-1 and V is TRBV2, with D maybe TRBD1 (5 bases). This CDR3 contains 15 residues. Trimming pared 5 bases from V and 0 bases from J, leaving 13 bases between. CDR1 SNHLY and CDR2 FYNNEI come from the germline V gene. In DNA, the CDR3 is TGTGCCAGCAGTAATCCCAGGGTCATGAACACTGAAGCTTTCTTT. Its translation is CASSNPRVMNTEAFF.

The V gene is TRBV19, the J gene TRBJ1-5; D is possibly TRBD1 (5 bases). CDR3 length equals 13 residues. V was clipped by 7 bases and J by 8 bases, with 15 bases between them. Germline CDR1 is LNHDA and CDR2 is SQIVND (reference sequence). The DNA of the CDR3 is TGTGCCAGTACTAGGACATCTACGGAGCCCCAGCATTTT. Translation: CASTRTSTEPQHF.

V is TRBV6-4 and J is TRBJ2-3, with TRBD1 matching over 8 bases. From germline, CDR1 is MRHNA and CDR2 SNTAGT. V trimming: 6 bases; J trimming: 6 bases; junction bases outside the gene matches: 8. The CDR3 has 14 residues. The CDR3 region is CASRGQADQDTQYF. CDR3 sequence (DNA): TGTGCCAGCAGGGGACAGGCTGATCAGGATACGCAGTATTTT.

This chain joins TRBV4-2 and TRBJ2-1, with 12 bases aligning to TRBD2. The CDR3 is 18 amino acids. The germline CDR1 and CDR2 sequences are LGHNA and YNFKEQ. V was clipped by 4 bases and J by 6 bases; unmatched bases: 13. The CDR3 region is CASSRERLAGVGGNEQFF. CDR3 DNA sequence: TGTGCCAGCAGCCGCGAGAGACTAGCGGGAGTCGGCGGCAATGAGCAGTTCTTC.

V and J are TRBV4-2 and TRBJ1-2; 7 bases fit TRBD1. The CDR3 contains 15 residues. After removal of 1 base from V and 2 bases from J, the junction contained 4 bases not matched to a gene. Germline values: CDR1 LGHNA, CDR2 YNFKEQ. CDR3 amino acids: CASSQGAGQNYGYTF. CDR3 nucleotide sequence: TGTGCCAGCAGCCAAGGGGCGGGACAGAACTATGGCTACACCTTC.

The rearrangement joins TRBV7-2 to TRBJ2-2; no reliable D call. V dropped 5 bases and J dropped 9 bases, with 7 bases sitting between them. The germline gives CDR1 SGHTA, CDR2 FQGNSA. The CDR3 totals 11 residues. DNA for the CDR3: TGTGCCAGCAGCCCCTTGTGGGAGCTGTTTTTT. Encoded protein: CASSPLWELFF.

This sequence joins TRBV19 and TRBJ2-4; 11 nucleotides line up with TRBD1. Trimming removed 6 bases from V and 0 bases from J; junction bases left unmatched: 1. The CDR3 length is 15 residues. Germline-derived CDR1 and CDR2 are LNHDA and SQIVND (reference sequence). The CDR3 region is CASRDRGLAKNIQYF. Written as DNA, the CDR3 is TGTGCCAGTAGGGACAGGGGGCTAGCCAAAAACATTCAGTACTTC.

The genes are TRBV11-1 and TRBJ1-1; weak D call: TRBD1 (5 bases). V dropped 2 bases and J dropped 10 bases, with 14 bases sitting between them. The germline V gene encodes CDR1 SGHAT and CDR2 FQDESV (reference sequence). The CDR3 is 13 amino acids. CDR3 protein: CASSLNQDSAAFF. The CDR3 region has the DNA TGTGCCAGCAGCTTAAATCAAGACAGTGCAGCTTTCTTT. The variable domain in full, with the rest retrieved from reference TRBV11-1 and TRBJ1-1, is EAEVAQSPRYKITEKSQAVAFWCDPISGHATLYWYRQILGQGPELLVQFQDESVVDDSQLPKDRFSAERLKGVDSTLKIQPAELGDSAMYLCASSLNQDSAAFFGQGTRLTVV.

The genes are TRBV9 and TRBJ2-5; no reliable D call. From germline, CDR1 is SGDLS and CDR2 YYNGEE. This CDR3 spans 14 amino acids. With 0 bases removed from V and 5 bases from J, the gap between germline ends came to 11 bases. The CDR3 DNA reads TGTGCCAGCAGCGTAGGAGGTCTTTCTGAGACCCAGTACTTC. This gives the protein CASSVGGLSETQYF.

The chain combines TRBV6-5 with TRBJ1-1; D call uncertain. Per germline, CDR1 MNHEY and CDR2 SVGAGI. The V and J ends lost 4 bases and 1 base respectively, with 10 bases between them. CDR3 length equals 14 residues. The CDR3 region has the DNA TGTGCCAGCAGTTCTCTGAGGGAGAACACTGAAGCTTTCTTT. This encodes CASSSLRENTEAFF.

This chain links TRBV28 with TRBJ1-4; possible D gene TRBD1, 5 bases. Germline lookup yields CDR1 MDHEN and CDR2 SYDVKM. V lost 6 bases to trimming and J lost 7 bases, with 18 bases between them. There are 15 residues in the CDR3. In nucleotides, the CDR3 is TGTGCCAGCAGCCCCGCTGGGGGGGACGGTGAAAAACTGTTTTTT. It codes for CASSPAGGDGEKLFF. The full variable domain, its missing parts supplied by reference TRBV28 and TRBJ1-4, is DVKVTQSSRYLVKRTGEKVFLECVQDMDHENMFWYRQDPGLGLRLIYFSYDVKMKEKGDIPEGYSVSREKKERFSLILESASTNQTSMYLCASSPAGGDGEKLFFGSGTQLSVL.

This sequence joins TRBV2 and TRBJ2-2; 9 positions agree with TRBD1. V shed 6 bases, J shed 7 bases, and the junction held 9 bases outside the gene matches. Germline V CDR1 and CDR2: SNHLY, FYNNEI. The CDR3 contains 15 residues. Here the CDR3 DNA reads TGTGCCAGCAGCGCCGACAGGGGGTCCTTCGGGGAGCTGTTTTTT. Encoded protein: CASSADRGSFGELFF.

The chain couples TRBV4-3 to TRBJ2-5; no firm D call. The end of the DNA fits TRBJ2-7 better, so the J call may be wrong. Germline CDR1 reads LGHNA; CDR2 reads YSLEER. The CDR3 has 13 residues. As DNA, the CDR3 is TGCGCCAGCAGCCTAAGACTGCAATACGAGCAGTACTTC. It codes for CASSLRLQYEQYF.

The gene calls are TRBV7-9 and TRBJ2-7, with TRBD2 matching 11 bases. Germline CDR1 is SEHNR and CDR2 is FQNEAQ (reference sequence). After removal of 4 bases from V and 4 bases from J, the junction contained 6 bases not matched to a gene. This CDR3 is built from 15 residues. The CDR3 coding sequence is TGTGCCAGCAGCTCTCCTGGGACTAGCGGATACGAGCAGTACTTC. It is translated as CASSSPGTSGYEQYF.

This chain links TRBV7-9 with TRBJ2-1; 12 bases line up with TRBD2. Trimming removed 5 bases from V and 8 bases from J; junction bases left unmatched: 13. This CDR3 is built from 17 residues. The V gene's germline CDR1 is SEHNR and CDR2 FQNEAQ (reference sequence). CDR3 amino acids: CASSRAGLAGGPHEQFF. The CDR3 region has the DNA TGTGCCAGCAGCCGGGCGGGTCTAGCGGGAGGGCCACATGAGCAGTTCTTC.

DNA of the CDR3: TGTGCCAGCAGTGACTCCGGACTAGCGAGCTACGAGCAGTACTTC. It yields the protein CASSDSGLASYEQYF. This chain links TRBV27 with TRBJ2-7; the match to TRBD2 covers 9 bases. The J segment lost 3 bases and the V segment lost 5 bases, leaving 8 bases of the junction unmatched. CDR3 length: 15 residues. Germline CDR1 reads MNHEY; CDR2 reads SMNVEV (reference sequence).

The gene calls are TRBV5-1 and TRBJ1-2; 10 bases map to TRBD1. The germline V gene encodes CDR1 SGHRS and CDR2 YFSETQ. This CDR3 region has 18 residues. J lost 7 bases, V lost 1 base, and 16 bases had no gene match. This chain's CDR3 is CASSLLSGQGPTSSGYTF. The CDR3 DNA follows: TGCGCCAGCAGCTTGCTATCGGGACAGGGGCCTACCTCTAGTGGCTACACCTTC. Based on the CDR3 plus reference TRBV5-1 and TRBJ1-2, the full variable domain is KAGVTQTPRYLIKTRGQQVTLSCSPISGHRSVSWYQQTPGQGLQFLFEYFSETQRNKGNFPGRFSGRQFSNSRSEMNVSTLELGDSALYLCASSLLSGQGPTSSGYTFGSGTRLTVV.